This entry lists 2 T cell receptor beta chains sequenced from one sample in a study of regulatory T cells in long-lasting Graves disease. The time point here: newly diagnosed GD, antithyroid drugs for less than 3 months. RNA extracted from PBMCs served as the sequencing template. Building the TCR beta libraries relied on iRepertoire HTBI primers, and CDR3 regions underwent Arm-PCR. TCRdb reprocessed the multiplex PCR reads via MiXCR and lists one record per CDR3 protein. The table has some 250,000 distinct CDR3 sequences, around 18% seen once. This specimen consisted of peripheral blood mononuclear cells (PBMCs), obtained at new diagnosis, from a patient treated with antithyroid drugs. The receptors were gathered from a female donor with Graves disease.

In its sample, this clonotype was seen many times. The J gene is TRBJ2-1, the V gene TRBV30, with D unresolved. CDR1 and CDR2 (germline): GTSNPN, SVGIG (reference sequence). Trimming took off 1 base at V and 8 bases at J, with 12 bases between the two ends. The CDR3 spans 13 residues. The chain's CDR3 is CAWSEIVVHEQFF. In DNA, the CDR3 is TGTGCCTGGAGTGAAATAGTGGTGCATGAGCAGTTCTTC.

This rearrangement joins TRBV30 to TRBJ1-2; 7 bases map to TRBD1. The CDR3 is 15 residues long. The trim removed 1 base at V and 0 bases at J, leaving 5 bases unmatched. Germline CDR1 is GTSNPN and CDR2 is SVGIG (reference sequence). CDR3 sequence (DNA): TGTGCCTGGAGTGCGTGGGGGACAGCTAACTATGGCTACACCTTC. It yields the protein CAWSAWGTANYGYTF. Using reference TRBV30 and TRBJ1-2 for the parts outside the CDR3, the full variable domain is SQTIHQWPATLVQPVGSPLSLECTVEGTSNPNLYWYRQAAGRGLQLLFYSVGIGQISSEVPQNLSASRPQDRQFILSSKKLLLSDSGFYLCAWSAWGTANYGYTFGSGTRLTVV.